The T cell receptor beta chain described here comes from a study of CD8 T cells in ankylosing spondylitis. Whole-study findings and limits: Ankylosing spondylitis blood seemed to carry a telltale TCR beta motif made of several highly homologous variants. Before this, some motif variants had been reported in reactive arthritis synovial fluid and blood.

This clonotype has just a few counts. Its specificity is not known. TCRdb analysed the 5' RACE reads with MiXCR anew, one entry per CDR3 protein. The sample consists of 200,000 to 250,000 distinct CDR3 sequences, 18% of them appearing once. This CDR3 is 15 amino acids long. V trimming: 2 bases; J trimming: 0 bases; junction bases outside the gene matches: 4. The sequenced sample consisted of blood, either unsorted or a sorted T cell fraction (not recorded which). The genes are TRBV12-3 or TRBV12-4 and TRBJ2-7; 7 bases map to TRBD2. The receptor's source is a male donor with ankylosing spondylitis. The CDR3 is CASSLLAEISYEQYF. In DNA form, the CDR3 reads TGTGCCAGCAGTTTACTAGCGGAGATCTCCTACGAGCAGTACTTC.